The 27 T cell receptor beta chains listed next were all sequenced from one sample in a study of OX40 agonist ivuxolimab in advanced cancers. The repertoire was sequenced with immunoSEQ multiplex PCR; TCRdb's copy has only in-frame clones and lacks some. Among roughly 93,000 clones listed, less than 85% were seen once. The source material was CD4+ or CD8+ T cells sorted from blood, sampled in a trial of the OX40 agonist ivuxolimab. These receptors all stem from an adult with an advanced solid tumor such as melanoma, head and neck, liver or kidney cancer.

This chain joins TRBV19 and TRBJ1-5; a possible D gene is TRBD1 (6 bases). V was trimmed by 2 bases and J by 3 bases, leaving 8 bases between them. CDR1 is LNHDA and CDR2 is SQIVND in the germline V gene (reference sequence). The length of the CDR3 is 14 residues. The CDR3 nucleotides read TGTGCCAGTAGTATAAAGGGGGTCAATCAGCCCCAGCATTTT. Residues: CASSIKGVNQPQHF.

V usage is TRBV9 and J usage is TRBJ2-1, with 7 bases matching TRBD2. After removal of 0 bases from V and 9 bases from J, the junction contained 0 bases not matched to a gene. This CDR3 is built from 12 residues. The V gene's germline CDR1 is SGDLS and CDR2 YYNGEE. This chain's CDR3 is CASSVERGEQFF. In DNA form, the CDR3 reads TGTGCCAGCAGCGTAGAGCGGGGTGAGCAGTTCTTC.

As regards this clone: Other nucleotide sequences from this sample produce the same CDR3. The V gene is TRBV5-1, the J gene TRBJ1-2; no firm D call. This CDR3 contains 14 residues. Germline CDR1 reads SGHRS; CDR2 reads YFSETQ. Trimming took off 4 bases at V and 2 bases at J, with 12 bases between the two ends. The CDR3 spells CASSPGGPNYGYTF. The DNA of the CDR3 is TGCGCCAGCAGCCCCGGCGGACCCAACTATGGCTACACCTTC. The full variable domain, in which reference TRBV5-1 and TRBJ1-2 provide the parts outside the CDR3, is KAGVTQTPRYLIKTRGQQVTLSCSPISGHRSVSWYQQTPGQGLQFLFEYFSETQRNKGNFPGRFSGRQFSNSRSEMNVSTLELGDSALYLCASSPGGPNYGYTFGSGTRLTVV.

The chain joins TRBV5-1 to TRBJ2-3, with D possibly being TRBD2 (6 bases). The CDR3 sequence is 13 residues long. The V and J ends lost 7 bases and 0 bases respectively, with 9 bases between them. CDR1 is SGHRS, CDR2 YFSETQ, per germline. The DNA for the CDR3 is TGCGCCAGCGGAAGCGGGAGCACAGATACGCAGTATTTT. Its protein is CASGSGSTDTQYF.

V and J are TRBV6-5 and TRBJ2-5, with 7 bases fitting TRBD1. Germline V gene data show CDR1 as MNHEY and CDR2 as SVGAGI. The CDR3 length is 14 residues. The V gene end was trimmed by 6 bases and the J gene end by 4 bases; junction bases not matched to a gene: 8. The CDR3 DNA sequence: TGTGCCAGCAGCCCGATGGGGGACAGAGAGACCCAGTACTTC. It codes for CASSPMGDRETQYF.

The rearrangement joins TRBV5-1 to TRBJ1-2; TRBD1 is a possible D gene (5 bases). Germline values: CDR1 SGHRS, CDR2 YFSETQ. The V gene lost 3 bases and the J gene lost 8 bases, with 17 bases spanning the gap. This CDR3 comprises 14 residues. CDR3: CASSSDLGTPGYTF. For the CDR3, the DNA is TGCGCCAGCAGCTCCGACCTGGGGACCCCGGGCTACACCTTC.

The chain joins TRBV7-9 to TRBJ2-7, with D possibly matching TRBD1 (6 bases). With 4 bases removed from V and 1 base from J, the gap between germline ends came to 11 bases. This CDR3 is 14 amino acids long. The germline gives CDR1 SEHNR, CDR2 FQNEAQ (reference sequence). DNA of the CDR3: TGTGCCAGCAGCTCGTCCAGGGGATCCTACGAGCAGTACTTC. This codes for CASSSSRGSYEQYF.

The rearrangement joins TRBV6-1 to TRBJ1-6; D not resolved. V shed 7 bases and J shed 1 base, with 2 bases lying between them. Germline V gene data show CDR1 as MNHNS and CDR2 as SASEGT. CDR3 length: 12 residues. The CDR3 nucleotides read TGTGCCAGCAATTCCTATAATTCACCCCTCCACTTT. Its protein product is CASNSYNSPLHF.

The chain is built from TRBV7-6 and TRBJ2-5; the D gene is possibly TRBD2 (5 bases). Germline V gene lookup returns CDR1 SGHVS and CDR2 FNYEAQ. The CDR3 is 16 amino acids. V dropped 0 bases and J dropped 1 base, with 12 bases sitting between them. The CDR3 loop reads CASSLARAEIQETQYF. The DNA of the CDR3 is TGTGCCAGCAGCTTAGCGCGGGCAGAGATCCAAGAGACCCAGTACTTC.

The genes are TRBV6-1 and TRBJ1-1; D remains unclear. The length of the CDR3 is 13 residues. Germline V gene lookup returns CDR1 MNHNS and CDR2 SASEGT. Trimming shortened V by 4 bases and J by 2 bases, and 8 bases separated the two germline ends. DNA for the CDR3: TGTGCCAGCAGTGTTGCCTCTAACACTGAAGCTTTCTTT. Its translation: CASSVASNTEAFF.

This clone was detected a few times. This chain joins TRBV5-1 and TRBJ1-6; D possibly corresponds to TRBD1 (5 bases). The CDR3 extends over 15 amino acids. Trimming stripped 2 bases from V and 10 bases from J, with 16 bases between. The germline V gene has CDR1 SGHRS and CDR2 YFSETQ. This CDR3 reads CASSFGGQGESPLHF. CDR3 sequence (DNA): TGCGCCAGCAGCTTCGGAGGGCAGGGTGAATCACCCCTCCACTTT.

J is TRBJ1-6 and V is TRBV5-1, with D tentatively TRBD1 (6 bases). CDR1 is SGHRS, CDR2 YFSETQ, per germline. The CDR3 is made up of 16 amino acids. V lost 0 bases, J lost 0 bases, and 7 bases lay in between. CDR3 sequence reads: CASSLEGGSYNSPLHF. The DNA of the CDR3 is TGCGCCAGCAGCTTGGAAGGGGGCTCCTATAATTCACCCCTCCACTTT.

This clone was seen only once. The J gene is TRBJ2-7, the V gene TRBV4-3, with D perhaps TRBD1 (5 bases). Germline CDR1 and CDR2: LGHNA and YSLEER. CDR3 length equals 17 residues. V lost 0 bases, J lost 0 bases, and 15 bases lay in between. The CDR3 DNA reads TGCGCCAGCAGCCAAGATCCCCCGGACACACGCTCCTACGAGCAGTACTTC. Translated, it gives CASSQDPPDTRSYEQYF.

This rearrangement joins TRBV5-6 to TRBJ1-1; no firm D call. The CDR3 runs to 16 residues. From germline, CDR1 is SGHDT and CDR2 YYEEEE. V dropped 0 bases and J dropped 0 bases, with 12 bases sitting between them. CDR3 loop: CASSLEGGRLNTEAFF. In DNA form, the CDR3 reads TGTGCCAGCAGCTTGGAAGGAGGCAGATTGAACACTGAAGCTTTCTTT.

V is TRBV5-6 and J is TRBJ2-1; D may be TRBD2 (5 bases). Germline assignment: CDR1 SGHDT and CDR2 YYEEEE. CDR3 length equals 11 residues. The V end was cut by 4 bases, the J end by 10 bases, with 9 bases between. The CDR3 here is CASSNQREQFF. The CDR3 DNA is TGTGCCAGCAGCAACCAGCGGGAGCAGTTCTTC.

This clone was detected only once. The V gene is TRBV7-6, the J gene TRBJ2-7; TRBD2 matches at 10 bases. The germline CDR1 and CDR2 sequences are SGHVS and FNYEAQ. The CDR3 extends over 15 amino acids. Trimming removed 5 bases from V and 3 bases from J; junction bases left unmatched: 7. The CDR3 protein is CASSPRLAGHYEQYF. CDR3 DNA sequence: TGTGCCAGCAGCCCCCGACTAGCGGGCCACTACGAGCAGTACTTC.

The chain has TRBV4-3 and TRBJ2-3, with 11 bases that match TRBD2. There are 16 residues in the CDR3. Germline V lookup: CDR1 LGHNA, CDR2 YSLEER. The junction had 6 bases not matched to a gene; V was cut back by 3 bases and J by 4 bases. The DNA of the CDR3 is TGCGCCAGCAGCCAGCTTTCTAGCGGGGGGCCAGATACGCAGTATTTT. It codes for CASSQLSSGGPDTQYF.

V usage is TRBV20-1 and J usage is TRBJ1-1, with D unclear. This CDR3 spans 11 amino acids. V was cut by 8 bases and J by 2 bases, with 9 bases left in between. Germline V CDR1 and CDR2: DFQATT, SNEGSKA (reference sequence). The CDR3 nucleotides are TGCAGTCCCTCCCTTAACACTGAAGCTTTCTTT. Amino acid sequence: CSPSLNTEAFF.

The chain recombines TRBV11-2 with TRBJ2-7; possible D gene TRBD2, 6 bases. This CDR3 is 14 amino acids long. Between the trimmed V and J ends, which lost 5 bases and 2 bases, there was a span of 13 bases. Germline V lookup: CDR1 SGHAT, CDR2 FQNNGV. The DNA of the CDR3 is TGTGCCAGCAGCAAGTCGGGAGCAGCCTACGAGCAGTACTTC. Its translation: CASSKSGAAYEQYF.

The V call is TRBV12-5, the J call TRBJ2-2, with 8 bases that match TRBD2. The length of the CDR3 is 13 residues. Per the germline V gene, CDR1 is LGHNT and CDR2 is FRNRAP. The trim removed 6 bases at V and 6 bases at J, leaving 3 bases unmatched. CDR3 nucleotide sequence: TGTGCTAGTGGCATCGGGGGGGCCGGGGAGCTGTTTTTT. It specifies CASGIGGAGELFF.

The CDR3 region is CAISVASGGSTDTQYF. The CDR3, as DNA: TGTGCCATCAGTGTCGCTAGCGGGGGAAGCACAGATACGCAGTATTTT. The rearrangement links TRBV10-3 to TRBJ2-3, with 10 bases fitting TRBD2. Germline assignment: CDR1 ENHRY and CDR2 SYGVKD. V was clipped by 4 bases and J by 0 bases; unmatched bases: 4. This CDR3 is 16 amino acids long.

The chain carries TRBV10-3 and TRBJ1-5, with a weak D call TRBD1 (5 bases). The CDR3 totals 12 residues. CDR1 and CDR2 from the germline V gene are ENHRY and SYGVKD. Trimming took 8 bases from V and 4 from J, leaving 9 bases between them. CDR3 sequence reads: CAIGKGNQPQHF. The CDR3 DNA sequence: TGTGCCATCGGTAAGGGGAATCAGCCCCAGCATTTT.

The chain uses TRBV19 and TRBJ2-3, with 8 bases aligning to TRBD1. The CDR3 sequence is 13 residues long. Germline V CDR1 and CDR2: LNHDA, SQIVND (reference sequence). Trimming cost V 3 bases and J 8 bases; bases outside gene matches: 4. The DNA for the CDR3 is TGTGCCAGTAGTATCCAGGGGGCAGGTACGCAGTATTTT. The encoded protein is CASSIQGAGTQYF.

The V call is TRBV18, the J call TRBJ2-3, with TRBD2 matching over 11 bases. CDR3 length: 16 residues. J gave up 1 base and V 0 bases, and 0 bases lay outside the gene matches. CDR1 and CDR2 (germline): KGHSH, LQKENI. This CDR3 is CASSPPGLAGTDTQYF. In DNA form, the CDR3 reads TGTGCCAGCTCACCACCGGGACTAGCGGGCACAGATACGCAGTATTTT.

This clone was seen ten or more times. The J gene is TRBJ2-4, the V gene TRBV5-6, with TRBD2 matching over 8 bases. This CDR3 comprises 19 residues. With V trimmed by 2 bases and J by 1 base, 14 bases remained unmatched. Looked up from germline, CDR1 is SGHDT and CDR2 is YYEEEE. The CDR3 bases are TGTGCCAGCAGCTTTACGGGAGGGCCTGCGTTAGGGGCCAAAAACATTCAGTACTTC. This translates into CASSFTGGPALGAKNIQYF.

The chain is built from TRBV5-6 and TRBJ2-4; tentative D call: TRBD2 (5 bases). In germline, CDR1 is SGHDT, CDR2 YYEEEE. V was pared by 5 bases and J by 0 bases, with 12 bases between. CDR3 size: 15 residues. CDR3 sequence: CASRVRGLAKNIQYF. CDR3 bases: TGTGCCAGCAGGGTGAGAGGGCTAGCCAAAAACATTCAGTACTTC.

In nucleotides, the CDR3 is TGTGCCATCAGTGAGACTAGTCGCGAGCAGTACTTC. Protein product: CAISETSREQYF. The V and J genes are TRBV10-3 and TRBJ2-7; TRBD2 is a possible D gene (5 bases). The CDR3 extends over 12 amino acids. V was trimmed by 2 bases and J by 6 bases, leaving 8 bases between them. Germline lookup yields CDR1 ENHRY and CDR2 SYGVKD.